The T cell receptor (beta chain) under discussion was sequenced for a study of a mutant IDH1 vaccine in newly diagnosed glioma. Study as a whole: Of treated patients, approximately 62% were men and about 38% women, averaging roughly 42 years. Antecedent treatment encompassed radiotherapy, temozolomide, or their combination; the majority received both.

As regards this clone: Its target is unknown.

Time point indicated: week 23, last vaccination. With topical imiquimod, each dose of the vaccine consisted of 300 ug of mutant IDH1 20-mer peptide. This table comes from immunoSEQ multiplex PCR, and its TCRdb copy is limited to in-frame clones, with some not included. This table has tens of thousands of clones, 84% appearing once. V was clipped by 3 bases and J by 5 bases; unmatched bases: 4. The CDR3 is 14 residues long. The germline CDR1 and CDR2 sequences are SGDLS and YYNGEE. This clonotype was sampled from a man younger than 35 with glioma. V is TRBV9 and J is TRBJ2-7, with 11 bases lining up with TRBD2. The material sequenced was PBMCs, taken from a glioma patient whose treatment included an IDH1 peptide vaccine. The CDR3 DNA follows: TGTGCCAGCAGCGGGTCTAGCGGGGGGAACGAGCAGTACTTC. It yields the protein CASSGSSGGNEQYF.